This TCR beta chain comes out of a study of CD8+ T cells in alopecia areata. About the study: A 6-month off-drug phase came after tofacitinib, which had lasted 6 to 18 months.

Peripheral blood and lesional scalp punch biopsies came from alopecia areata patients. TCR sequencing used cDNA made by reverse transcription of extracted RNA. Method: immunoSEQ multiplex PCR; TCRdb's copy keeps in-frame clones and lacks some. The table lists 140,000 to 150,000 clones, roughly 48% of them singletons. Study-wide results and caveats: An increase in clonality over normal scalp was evident in lesional scalp, especially alopecia totalis/universalis. Scalp samples also yield sequences from resident alphabeta T cells of normal skin.

V lost 5 bases to trimming and J lost 9 bases; unmatched junction nucleotides: 8. Germline V gives CDR1 SEHNR, CDR2 FQNEAQ (reference sequence). The CDR3 spans 14 residues. This clone was counted between two and nine times. Its specificity is not known. V is TRBV7-9 and J is TRBJ2-1; 9 nucleotides agree with TRBD2. Sequenced material: CD4+ T cells sorted from blood. The clonotype originates from a human donor with alopecia areata. CDR3 coding DNA: TGTGCCAGCAGCCTCGGGACTAGCCTCGGTGAGCAGTTCTTC. This encodes CASSLGTSLGEQFF. Together with reference TRBV7-9 and TRBJ2-1, the CDR3 gives the full variable domain: DTGVSQNPRHKITKRGQNVTFRCDPISEHNRLYWYRQTLGQGPEFLTYFQNEAQLEKSRLLSDRFSAERPKGSFSTLEIQRTEQGDSAMYLCASSLGTSLGEQFFGPGTRLTVL.